This TCR beta chain was recorded in a study of spatial heterogeneity in lung cancer. Study summary: The library had UMIs, and each TCR and UMI pair averaged more than ten raw reads. Findings and caveats of the study: Follow-up blood showed ubiquitous expanded tumor TCRs less than blood at resection did.

This clonotype was observed a handful of times. Antigen unknown. Germline V gives CDR1 DFQATT, CDR2 SNEGSKA (reference sequence). V was pared by 5 bases and J by 4 bases, with 10 bases of the junction left unmatched. This CDR3 spans 15 amino acids. Each CDR3 protein gets one entry after TCRdb re-called the 5' RACE reads with MiXCR. This sample yields some 22,000 distinct CDR3 sequences, of which more than 5% are seen a single time; over 30% belongs to the top ten. Described time point: sample taken at primary tumor resection. Sequenced material: PBMCs, taken at surgery. V and J are TRBV20-1 and TRBJ2-1, with TRBD2 matching 8 bases. This receptor was identified in a male donor with early-stage non-small cell lung cancer. In nucleotides, the CDR3 is TGCAGTGCTCCCCCCGGGGCTAGCGGGTACAATGAGCAGTTCTTC. Encoded protein: CSAPPGASGYNEQFF.